The rows below give T cell receptor beta chains drawn from one sample of a study of T cells after yellow fever vaccination. MiXCR, run by TCRdb on the 5' RACE reads, gives a single entry per CDR3 protein. The table has over 120,000 distinct CDR3 sequences, under 8% seen once. This specimen consisted of CD4+ T cells sorted from PBMCs, obtained 10 days after the yellow fever booster vaccination. The receptors shown here come from a man aged 25-40 years who received the YFV17D yellow fever vaccine. Each CDR3 is given with its conserved first and last residue. The order of the fields is D gene, CDR3 length, clone size, V gene, J gene, CDR3 protein, CDR3 DNA. A D gene is named only where the DNA matches it firmly. Clone size is not always given. Where it is, it says once, few, many or a class for expanded clones.

D gene: TRBD2; CDR3 length: 17; clone size: .; V gene: TRBV19; J gene: TRBJ2-5; CDR3 protein: CASPGREGLPLGETQYF; CDR3 DNA: TGTGCCAGCCCAGGGCGGGAGGGGCTCCCATTGGGAGAGACCCAGTACTTC
D gene: TRBD2; CDR3 length: 14; clone size: many; V gene: TRBV5-1; J gene: TRBJ2-7; CDR3 protein: CASSFSGSINEQYF; CDR3 DNA: TGCGCCAGCAGCTTCAGCGGGAGTATCAACGAGCAGTACTTC
D gene: .; CDR3 length: 15; clone size: many; V gene: TRBV28; J gene: TRBJ2-5; CDR3 protein: CASTRLGAGQETQYF; CDR3 DNA: TGTGCCAGCACCCGTCTGGGGGCGGGCCAAGAGACCCAGTACTTC
D gene: TRBD2; CDR3 length: 15; clone size: .; V gene: TRBV7-8; J gene: TRBJ2-3; CDR3 protein: CASSPRAGGTDTQYF; CDR3 DNA: TGTGCCAGCAGCCCGAGAGCGGGAGGGACAGATACGCAGTATTTT
D gene: TRBD1; CDR3 length: 15; clone size: .; V gene: TRBV5-1; J gene: TRBJ2-2; CDR3 protein: CASSFVGQAGGELFF; CDR3 DNA: TGCGCCAGCAGCTTCGTAGGACAGGCGGGCGGGGAGCTGTTTTTT
D gene: TRBD2; CDR3 length: 15; clone size: .; V gene: TRBV5-4; J gene: TRBJ2-1; CDR3 protein: CASTLEGLGYNEQFF; CDR3 DNA: TGTGCCAGCACCCTGGAGGGACTAGGTTACAATGAGCAGTTCTTC
D gene: TRBD1; CDR3 length: 13; clone size: .; V gene: TRBV5-1; J gene: TRBJ2-1; CDR3 protein: CASSLGFGQGEFF; CDR3 DNA: TGCGCCAGCAGCTTGGGCTTTGGACAGGGAGAGTTCTTC
D gene: TRBD1; CDR3 length: 16; clone size: many; V gene: TRBV5-1; J gene: TRBJ1-6; CDR3 protein: CASSQEGQGRNSPLHF; CDR3 DNA: TGCGCCAGCAGCCAAGAGGGACAGGGGAGGAATTCACCCCTCCACTTT
D gene: .; CDR3 length: 13; clone size: many; V gene: TRBV18; J gene: TRBJ2-5; CDR3 protein: CASSTNLPETQYF; CDR3 DNA: TGTGCCAGCTCAACTAATCTACCCGAGACCCAGTACTTC
D gene: TRBD2; CDR3 length: 13; clone size: many; V gene: TRBV29-1; J gene: TRBJ2-1; CDR3 protein: CSVNIAGAGEQFF; CDR3 DNA: TGCAGCGTTAATATAGCGGGAGCTGGTGAGCAGTTCTTC